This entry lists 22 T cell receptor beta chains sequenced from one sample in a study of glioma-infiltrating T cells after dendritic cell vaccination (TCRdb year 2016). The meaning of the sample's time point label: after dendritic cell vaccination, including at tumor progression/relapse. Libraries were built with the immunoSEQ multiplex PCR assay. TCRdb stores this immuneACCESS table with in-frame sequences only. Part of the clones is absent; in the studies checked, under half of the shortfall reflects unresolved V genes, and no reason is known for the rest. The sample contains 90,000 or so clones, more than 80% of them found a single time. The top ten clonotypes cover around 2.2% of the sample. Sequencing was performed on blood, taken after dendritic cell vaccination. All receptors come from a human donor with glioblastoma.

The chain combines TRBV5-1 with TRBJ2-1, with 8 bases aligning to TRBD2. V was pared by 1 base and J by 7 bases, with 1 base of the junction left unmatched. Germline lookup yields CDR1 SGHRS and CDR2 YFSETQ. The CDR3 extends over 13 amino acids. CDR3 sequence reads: CASSLPSGNEQFF. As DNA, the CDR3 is TGCGCCAGCAGCTTGCCTAGCGGGAATGAGCAGTTCTTC.

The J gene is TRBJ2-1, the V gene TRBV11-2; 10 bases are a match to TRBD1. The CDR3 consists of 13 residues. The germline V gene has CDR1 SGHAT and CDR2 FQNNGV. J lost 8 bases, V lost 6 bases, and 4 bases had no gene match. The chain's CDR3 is CASRGQGSDEQFF. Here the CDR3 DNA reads TGTGCCAGCAGGGGACAGGGGAGCGATGAGCAGTTCTTC.

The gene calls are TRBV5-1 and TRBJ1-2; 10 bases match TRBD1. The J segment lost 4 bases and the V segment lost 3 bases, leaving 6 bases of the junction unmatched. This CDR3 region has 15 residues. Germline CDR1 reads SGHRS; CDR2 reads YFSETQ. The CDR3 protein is CASSWTGGNGYGYTF. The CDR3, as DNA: TGCGCCAGCAGCTGGACAGGGGGGAACGGCTATGGCTACACCTTC.

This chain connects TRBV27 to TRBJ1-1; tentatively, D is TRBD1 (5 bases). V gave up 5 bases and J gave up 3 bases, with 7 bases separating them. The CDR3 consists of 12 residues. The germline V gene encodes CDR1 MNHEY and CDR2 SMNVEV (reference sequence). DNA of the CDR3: TGTGCCAGCAGTGACAGATACACTGAAGCTTTCTTT. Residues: CASSDRYTEAFF.

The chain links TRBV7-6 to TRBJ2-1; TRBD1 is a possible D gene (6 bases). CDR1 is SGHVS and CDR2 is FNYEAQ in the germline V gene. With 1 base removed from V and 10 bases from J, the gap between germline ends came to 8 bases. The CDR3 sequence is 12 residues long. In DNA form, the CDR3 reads TGTGCCAGCAGCTTAGTAGGGGGAGAGCAGTTCTTC. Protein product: CASSLVGGEQFF.

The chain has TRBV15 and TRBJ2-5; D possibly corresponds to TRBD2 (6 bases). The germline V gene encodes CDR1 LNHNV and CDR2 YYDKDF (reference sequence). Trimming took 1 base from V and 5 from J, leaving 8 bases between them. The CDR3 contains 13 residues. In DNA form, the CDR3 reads TGTGCCACCAGCAGAGGCCGGGGGGAGACCCAGTACTTC. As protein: CATSRGRGETQYF.

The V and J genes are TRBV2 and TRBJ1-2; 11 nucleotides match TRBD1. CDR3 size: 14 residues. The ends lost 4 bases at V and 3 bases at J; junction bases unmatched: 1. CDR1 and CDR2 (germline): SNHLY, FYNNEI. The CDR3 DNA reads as TGTGCCAGCAGTGGGGACAGGGGGTACTATGGCTACACCTTC. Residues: CASSGDRGYYGYTF.

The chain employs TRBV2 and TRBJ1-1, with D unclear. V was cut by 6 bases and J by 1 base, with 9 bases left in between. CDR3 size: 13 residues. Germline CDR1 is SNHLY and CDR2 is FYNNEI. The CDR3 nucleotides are TGTGCCAGCAGCTCCACCAGGAACACTGAAGCTTTCTTT. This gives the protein CASSSTRNTEAFF.

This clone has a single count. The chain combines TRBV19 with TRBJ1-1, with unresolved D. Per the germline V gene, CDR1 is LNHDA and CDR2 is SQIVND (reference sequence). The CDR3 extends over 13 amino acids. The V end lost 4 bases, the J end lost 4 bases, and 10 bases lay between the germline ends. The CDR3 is CASSREGGTEAFF. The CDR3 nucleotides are TGTGCCAGTAGTAGGGAAGGAGGCACTGAAGCTTTCTTT.

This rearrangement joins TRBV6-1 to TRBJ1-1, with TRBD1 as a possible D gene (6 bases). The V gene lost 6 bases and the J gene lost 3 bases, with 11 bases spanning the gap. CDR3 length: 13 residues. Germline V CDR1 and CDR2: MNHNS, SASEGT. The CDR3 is CASRRDTHTEAFF. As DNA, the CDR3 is TGTGCCAGCAGACGGGACACCCACACTGAAGCTTTCTTT.

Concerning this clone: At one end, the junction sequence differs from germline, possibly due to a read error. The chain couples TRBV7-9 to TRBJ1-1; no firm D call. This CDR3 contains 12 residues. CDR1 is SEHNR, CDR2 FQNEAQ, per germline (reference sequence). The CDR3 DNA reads TGTGCCAGCAGCTTACAGAACGCTGAAGCTTTCTTT. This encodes CASSLQNAEAFF.

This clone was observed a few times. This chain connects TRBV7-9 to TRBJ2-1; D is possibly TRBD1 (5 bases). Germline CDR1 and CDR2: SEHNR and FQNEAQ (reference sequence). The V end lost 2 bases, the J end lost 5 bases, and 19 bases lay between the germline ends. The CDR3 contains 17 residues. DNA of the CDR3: TGTGCCAGCAGCTTATCGCGTGGCAGGGTATTGCACAATGAGCAGTTCTTC. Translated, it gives CASSLSRGRVLHNEQFF.

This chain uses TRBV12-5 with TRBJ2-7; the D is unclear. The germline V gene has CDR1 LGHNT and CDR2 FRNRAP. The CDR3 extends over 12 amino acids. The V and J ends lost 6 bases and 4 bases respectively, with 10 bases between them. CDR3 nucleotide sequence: TGTGCTAGTGGCTTTGACTCTTACGAGCAGTACTTC. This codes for CASGFDSYEQYF.

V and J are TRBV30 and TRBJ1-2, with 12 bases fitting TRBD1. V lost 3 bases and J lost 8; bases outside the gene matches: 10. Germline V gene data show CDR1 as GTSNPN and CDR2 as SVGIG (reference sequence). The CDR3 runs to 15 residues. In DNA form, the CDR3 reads TGTGCCTGGAGCCCGTTGGGACAGGGGGCTCGAGGCTACACCTTC. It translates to CAWSPLGQGARGYTF.

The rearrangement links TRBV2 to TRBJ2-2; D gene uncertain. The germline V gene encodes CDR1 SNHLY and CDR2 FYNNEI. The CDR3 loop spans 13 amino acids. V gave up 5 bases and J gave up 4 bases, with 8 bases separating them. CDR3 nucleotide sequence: TGTGCCAGCAGTCGACAAGGCACCGGGGAGCTGTTTTTT. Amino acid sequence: CASSRQGTGELFF.

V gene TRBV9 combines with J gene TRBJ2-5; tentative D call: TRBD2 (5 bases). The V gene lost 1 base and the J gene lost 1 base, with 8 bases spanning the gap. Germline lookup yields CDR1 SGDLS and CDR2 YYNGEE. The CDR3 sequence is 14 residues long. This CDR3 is CASSVRERQETQYF. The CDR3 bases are TGTGCCAGCAGCGTAAGGGAGCGCCAAGAGACCCAGTACTTC.

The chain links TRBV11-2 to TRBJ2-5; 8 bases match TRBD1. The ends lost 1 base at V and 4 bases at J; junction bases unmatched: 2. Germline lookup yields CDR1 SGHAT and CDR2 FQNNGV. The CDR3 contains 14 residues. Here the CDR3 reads CASSLGTGGETQYF. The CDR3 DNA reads TGTGCCAGCAGCTTAGGAACAGGGGGAGAGACCCAGTACTTC.

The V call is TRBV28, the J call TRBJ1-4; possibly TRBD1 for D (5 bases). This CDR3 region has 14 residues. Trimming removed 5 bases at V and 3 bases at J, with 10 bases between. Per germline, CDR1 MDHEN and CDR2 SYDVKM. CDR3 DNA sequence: TGTGCCAGCAGTCGTGCGGGACCTAATGAAAAACTGTTTTTT. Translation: CASSRAGPNEKLFF.

The CDR3: CASSPQGSGNTIYF. CDR3 in DNA: TGTGCCAGCAGCCCCCAGGGATCTGGAAACACCATATATTTT. The V call is TRBV4-2, the J call TRBJ1-3; TRBD1 might be the D (5 bases). V was cut by 4 bases and J by 1 base, with 8 bases left in between. The CDR3 totals 14 residues. Germline CDR1 and CDR2: LGHNA and YNFKEQ.

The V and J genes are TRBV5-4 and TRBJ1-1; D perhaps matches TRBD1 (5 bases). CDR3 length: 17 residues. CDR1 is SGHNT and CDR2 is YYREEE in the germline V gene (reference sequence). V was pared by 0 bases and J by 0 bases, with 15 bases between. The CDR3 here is CASSLGGEGLMNTEAFF. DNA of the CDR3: TGTGCCAGCAGCTTGGGGGGGGAAGGGCTCATGAACACTGAAGCTTTCTTT.

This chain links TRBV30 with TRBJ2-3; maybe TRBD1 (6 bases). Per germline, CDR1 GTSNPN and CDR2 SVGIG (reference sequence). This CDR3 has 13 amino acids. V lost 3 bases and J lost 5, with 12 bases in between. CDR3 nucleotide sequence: TGTGCCTGGAGGCTAAAAGGGGGAGATACGCAGTATTTT. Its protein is CAWRLKGGDTQYF.

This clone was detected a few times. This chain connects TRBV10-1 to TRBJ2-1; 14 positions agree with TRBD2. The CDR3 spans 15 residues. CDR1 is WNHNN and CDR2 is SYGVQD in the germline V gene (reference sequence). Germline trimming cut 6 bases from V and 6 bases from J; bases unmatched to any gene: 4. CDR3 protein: CASSAGTSGSNEQFF. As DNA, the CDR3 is TGCGCCAGCAGCGCGGGGACTAGCGGGAGCAATGAGCAGTTCTTC.